Shown below are 25 T cell receptor beta chains from a single sample sequenced in a study of spatial heterogeneity in lung cancer. Each CDR3 protein gets one entry after TCRdb re-called the 5' RACE reads with MiXCR. The data contain around 47,000 distinct CDR3 sequences, roughly 7% of them singletons. The time point was: blood at routine non-recurrence follow-up after resection. Sequencing was performed on whole RNA extracted from tumor and nontumor lung tissue, or from frozen PBMC, and the material was left unsorted. The sequenced sample was PBMCs, obtained at follow-up. The receptors here all came from a female donor with early-stage non-small cell lung cancer.

Concerning this clonotype: One end of the junction fails to match germline, which may point to a read error. This chain joins TRBV7-7 and TRBJ2-7, with 7 bases fitting TRBD2. CDR3 length: 15 amino acids. CDR1 is SSHAT and CDR2 is FNYEAQ in the germline V gene (reference sequence). CDR3 loop: CASSPQEGRAYEQYF. DNA for the CDR3: TGTGCTAGCAGCCCCCAGGAAGGGAGGGCCTACGAGCAGTACTTC.

At least ten counts were recorded for this clonotype. The chain has TRBV2 and TRBJ2-7; D tentatively fits TRBD1 or TRBD2 (7 bases each). V gave up 7 bases and J gave up 3 bases, with 25 bases separating them. Germline V gene data show CDR1 as SNHLY and CDR2 as FYNNEI. The CDR3 is 17 amino acids. CDR3 residues: CASMGPGGQVMGYEQYF. The CDR3 DNA sequence: TGTGCCAGCATGGGTCCGGGAGGACAGGTTATGGGCTACGAGCAGTACTTC.

This clonotype was seen repeatedly, ten times or more. The rearrangement uses TRBV5-5 and TRBJ2-5; weak D call: TRBD1 (6 bases). The CDR3 totals 14 residues. The germline V gene encodes CDR1 SGHKS and CDR2 YYEKEE (reference sequence). The V end lost 3 bases, the J end lost 2 bases, and 11 bases lay between the germline ends. The CDR3 is CASSWTVGQETQYF. The CDR3, as DNA: TGTGCCAGCAGCTGGACAGTGGGGCAAGAGACCCAGTACTTC.

This rearrangement joins TRBV3-1 to TRBJ2-2; D not certain. Trimming took 6 bases from V and 8 from J, leaving 7 bases between them. CDR1 LGHDT and CDR2 YNNKEL come from the germline V gene (reference sequence). The CDR3 runs to 11 residues. Here the CDR3 reads CASRTKGELFF. In nucleotides, the CDR3 is TGTGCCAGCAGGACCAAAGGGGAGCTGTTTTTT.

The J gene is TRBJ2-7, the V gene TRBV4-1, with TRBD1 matching over 8 bases. Germline trimming cut 0 bases from V and 9 bases from J; bases unmatched to any gene: 10. This CDR3 contains 15 residues. Germline CDR1 is MGHRA and CDR2 is YSYEKL. Here the CDR3 DNA reads TGCGCCAGCAGCCAAGAAAGGACAGGGACCCGAGTGCAGTACTTC. Translating gives CASSQERTGTRVQYF.

Ten or more counts support this clonotype. The chain recombines TRBV5-1 with TRBJ2-7; no definite D call. V was pared by 4 bases and J by 1 base, with 15 bases between. The CDR3 is 15 amino acids. CDR1 SGHRS and CDR2 YFSETQ come from the germline V gene. CDR3 loop: CASSPSPQLSYEQYF. The CDR3 region has the DNA TGCGCCAGCAGCCCCAGTCCCCAGCTATCCTACGAGCAGTACTTC.

This clonotype occurred many times. J is TRBJ2-2 and V is TRBV20-1; weak D call: TRBD2 (6 bases). The V gene's germline CDR1 is DFQATT and CDR2 SNEGSKA (reference sequence). The length of the CDR3 is 13 residues. Trimming removed 5 bases from V and 13 bases from J, with 20 bases in between. This CDR3 reads CSAYGPREGGLFF. CDR3 in DNA: TGCAGTGCTTACGGGCCTCGAGAGGGAGGGCTGTTTTTT.

This clonotype was found a few times. The chain employs TRBV11-3 and TRBJ1-1; TRBD1 is a possible D gene (6 bases). CDR1 is SGHNT and CDR2 is YENEEA in the germline V gene. The CDR3 is 14 residues long. V lost 3 bases and J 1 base, leaving 9 bases between the germline ends. The DNA for the CDR3 is TGTGCCAGCAGCTTTGGGGGGGCGAACACTGAAGCTTTCTTT. Encoded protein: CASSFGGANTEAFF.

The V gene is TRBV2, the J gene TRBJ1-2; the D gene is possibly TRBD1 (5 bases). The CDR3 is made up of 15 amino acids. Per the germline V gene, CDR1 is SNHLY and CDR2 is FYNNEI. V was pared by 1 base and J by 7 bases, with 16 bases between. The CDR3 protein is CASSEGLRGVTGYTF. CDR3 DNA sequence: TGTGCCAGCAGTGAAGGCCTGCGGGGCGTAACTGGCTACACCTTC.

There are many counts of this clonotype. V is TRBV6-6 and J is TRBJ2-5; D is unclear. This CDR3 has 11 amino acids. Germline V lookup: CDR1 MNHNY, CDR2 SVGAGI (reference sequence). Trimming took off 5 bases at V and 5 bases at J, with 6 bases between the two ends. CDR3 sequence reads: CASSAGETQYF. The CDR3 DNA follows: TGTGCCAGCAGTGCCGGGGAGACCCAGTACTTC.

Regarding this clonotype: Sequence at one end of the junction differs from germline and may be a read error. This chain joins TRBV5-1 and TRBJ2-7; no clear D. Germline V gene sequence: CDR1 SGHRS, CDR2 YFSETQ. There are 11 residues in the CDR3. CDR3 sequence reads: CASNLAGVQYF. The CDR3 DNA reads as TGCGCCAGCAACTTGGCTGGGGTGCAGTACTTC.

The table lists this clonotype with a few counts. This chain joins TRBV28 and TRBJ1-5; D gene unclear. The V end was cut by 3 bases, the J end by 2 bases, with 8 bases between. Looked up from germline, CDR1 is MDHEN and CDR2 is SYDVKM. This CDR3 has 14 residues. The CDR3 coding sequence is TGTGCCAGCAGTTTGGAGGCCCGCAATCAGCCCCAGCATTTT. It yields the protein CASSLEARNQPQHF.

This clonotype was picked up many times. The DNA for the CDR3 is TGTGCCACCAGCAGAGAACGGAAACTAGCGGGGGGGACAGATACGCAGTATTTT. It translates to CATSRERKLAGGTDTQYF. This rearrangement joins TRBV15 to TRBJ2-3; TRBD2 matches 13 bases. The CDR3 totals 18 residues. V trimming: 0 bases; J trimming: 3 bases; junction bases outside the gene matches: 6. Per germline, CDR1 LNHNV and CDR2 YYDKDF (reference sequence). Filled out from reference TRBV15 and TRBJ2-3, the complete variable domain reads DAMVIQNPRYQVTQFGKPVTLSCSQTLNHNVMYWYQQKSSQAPKLLFHYYDKDFNNEADTPDNFQSRRPNTSFCFLDIRSPGLGDTAMYLCATSRERKLAGGTDTQYFGPGTRLTVL.

This clonotype was counted at least ten times. The rearrangement uses TRBV12-3 or TRBV12-4 and TRBJ1-1; D ambiguous. The CDR3 has 13 amino acids. Trimming left V 6 bases short and J 8 bases short, with 16 bases between. CDR3 sequence: CASRTWGVREAFF. The CDR3 bases are TGTGCCAGCAGAACATGGGGAGTAAGAGAAGCTTTCTTT.

This clonotype was counted a few times. V is TRBV6-1 and J is TRBJ2-1; the match to TRBD2 covers 9 bases. CDR3 length: 15 amino acids. V lost 5 bases, J lost 6 bases, and 8 bases stayed unmatched. Germline CDR1 and CDR2: MNHNS and SASEGT. Written as DNA, the CDR3 is TGTGCCAGCAGTCCAATAGCGGGGGTGGGCAATGAGCAGTTCTTC. Residues: CASSPIAGVGNEQFF.

The rearrangement uses TRBV6-5 and TRBJ2-7, with 8 positions matching TRBD1. Losses at the gene ends were 6 bases for V and 3 bases for J; bases not matched to a gene: 10. Per germline, CDR1 MNHEY and CDR2 SVGAGI. The CDR3 consists of 15 residues. CDR3: CASRIETGVFYEQYF. CDR3 in DNA: TGTGCCAGCAGGATTGAGACAGGGGTGTTCTACGAGCAGTACTTC.

This clonotype was recorded a few times. The V and J genes are TRBV6-8 and TRBJ2-3; D perhaps matches TRBD1 (6 bases). Germline V gene data show CDR1 as MNHGY and CDR2 as SAAAGT. The CDR3 length is 15 residues. The V end lost 7 bases, the J end lost 2 bases, and 16 bases lay between the germline ends. CDR3 sequence: CASTSLGALTDTQYF. CDR3 DNA: TGTGCCAGCACGAGTCTGGGGGCCCTCACAGATACGCAGTATTTT.

CDR3 in DNA: TGTGCCAGCAGTTTTGGACAGAACACTGAAGCTTTCTTT. This translates into CASSFGQNTEAFF. The chain employs TRBV3-1 and TRBJ1-1; TRBD1 might be the D (5 bases). V lost 6 bases to trimming and J lost 1 base, with 9 bases between them. Per germline, CDR1 LGHDT and CDR2 YNNKEL (reference sequence). The CDR3 is 13 residues long.

The chain recombines TRBV7-3 with TRBJ2-1; D might be TRBD1 (6 bases). Germline CDR1 is SGHTA and CDR2 is FQGTGA. Trimming pared 5 bases from V and 1 base from J, leaving 12 bases between. This CDR3 is 15 amino acids long. The CDR3 loop reads CASSNPQGSYNEQFF. As DNA, the CDR3 is TGTGCCAGCAGCAACCCCCAGGGGTCCTACAATGAGCAGTTCTTC.

The V and J genes are TRBV12-3 or TRBV12-4 and TRBJ1-2, with 9 bases matching TRBD1. The CDR3 runs 15 residues. Trimming cost V 2 bases and J 4 bases; bases outside gene matches: 5. Written as DNA, the CDR3 is TGTGCCAGCAGTTTATCACAGGGGGCAAGCTATGGCTACACCTTC. This sequence encodes CASSLSQGASYGYTF.

This clonotype occurred many times. V usage is TRBV5-4 and J usage is TRBJ2-7; D possibly corresponds to TRBD2 (7 bases). The germline CDR1 and CDR2 sequences are SGHNT and YYREEE (reference sequence). Trimming shortened V by 6 bases and J by 4 bases, and 17 bases separated the two germline ends. This CDR3 spans 14 amino acids. The CDR3 bases are TGTGCCAGCACCCCGGAGGGAGGGGGATACGAGCAGTACTTC. Its translation is CASTPEGGGYEQYF.

This clonotype was observed a handful of times. The chain carries TRBV20-1 and TRBJ2-1; D assignment may be TRBD1 or TRBD2 (6 bases each). The CDR3 consists of 14 residues. Germline assignment: CDR1 DFQATT and CDR2 SNEGSKA (reference sequence). Trimming pared 6 bases from V and 5 bases from J, leaving 17 bases between. DNA for the CDR3: TGCAGTGCCTTGGAGGGGGGCTCTCACAATGAGCAGTTCTTC. Its translation: CSALEGGSHNEQFF.

The chain employs TRBV4-1 and TRBJ2-5; TRBD2 matches at 12 bases. This CDR3 is built from 16 residues. Trimming took 1 base from V and 4 from J; bases not matched to a gene: 4. CDR1 MGHRA and CDR2 YSYEKL come from the germline V gene. Here the CDR3 reads CASSQGGLAGRETQYF. In DNA form, the CDR3 reads TGCGCCAGCAGCCAAGGCGGACTAGCGGGGAGAGAGACCCAGTACTTC.

The chain links TRBV11-2 to TRBJ2-3; D uncertain. The CDR3 length is 13 residues. With 3 bases removed from V and 6 bases from J, the gap between germline ends came to 10 bases. CDR1 is SGHAT, CDR2 FQNNGV, per germline. The DNA of the CDR3 is TGTGCCAGCAGCTTTTCTGACCCCGATACGCAGTATTTT. It is translated as CASSFSDPDTQYF.

The chain uses TRBV6-2 or TRBV6-3 and TRBJ1-2, with 9 bases lining up with TRBD1. The length of the CDR3 is 12 residues. The V gene end was trimmed by 8 bases and the J gene end by 6 bases; junction bases not matched to a gene: 4. CDR1 is MNHEY and CDR2 is SVGEGT in the germline V gene. The CDR3 loop reads CASGDRANGYTF. The DNA for the CDR3 is TGTGCCAGCGGGGACAGGGCGAATGGCTACACCTTC.